A single sample is the source of the 3 T cell receptor beta chains below, sequenced in a study of early T cells in non-severe SARS-CoV-2 infection. MiXCR, run by TCRdb on the 5' RACE reads, gives a single entry per CDR3 protein. The table has approximately 80,000 distinct CDR3 sequences, around 10% seen once. Sequences were derived from whole blood, sampled at baseline. All receptors derive from an adult who was a healthcare worker with PCR-confirmed SARS-CoV-2 infection or an uninfected control (not recorded which).

The table lists this clonotype with many counts. The CDR3: CASSRGSSRTPSYGYTF. In nucleotides, the CDR3 is TGTGCCAGCAGCCGCGGGAGTTCCAGAACCCCGTCCTATGGCTACACCTTC. The chain carries TRBV3-1 and TRBJ1-2, with D unclear. V lost 4 bases and J 4 bases, leaving 22 bases between the germline ends. CDR1 and CDR2 from the germline V gene are LGHDT and YNNKEL (reference sequence). The length of the CDR3 is 17 residues.

This clonotype was seen a few times. This chain joins TRBV29-1 and TRBJ2-5, with D tentatively TRBD1 (5 bases). Per germline, CDR1 SQVTM and CDR2 ANQGSEA. The CDR3 totals 13 residues. Trimming removed 3 bases from V and 4 bases from J, with 12 bases in between. In DNA, the CDR3 is TGCAGCGTTGATAGGGCAGGGCCAGAGACCCAGTACTTC. It encodes CSVDRAGPETQYF.

A single count supports this clonotype. The chain carries TRBV7-8 and TRBJ1-2; a possible D gene is TRBD1 (6 bases). The CDR3 contains 12 residues. The V end lost 4 bases, the J end lost 9 bases, and 12 bases lay between the germline ends. Germline V gives CDR1 SGHVS, CDR2 FQNEAQ. The DNA of the CDR3 is TGTGCCAGCAGCTCCAAATGGGACAGCTACACCTTC. This gives the protein CASSSKWDSYTF.